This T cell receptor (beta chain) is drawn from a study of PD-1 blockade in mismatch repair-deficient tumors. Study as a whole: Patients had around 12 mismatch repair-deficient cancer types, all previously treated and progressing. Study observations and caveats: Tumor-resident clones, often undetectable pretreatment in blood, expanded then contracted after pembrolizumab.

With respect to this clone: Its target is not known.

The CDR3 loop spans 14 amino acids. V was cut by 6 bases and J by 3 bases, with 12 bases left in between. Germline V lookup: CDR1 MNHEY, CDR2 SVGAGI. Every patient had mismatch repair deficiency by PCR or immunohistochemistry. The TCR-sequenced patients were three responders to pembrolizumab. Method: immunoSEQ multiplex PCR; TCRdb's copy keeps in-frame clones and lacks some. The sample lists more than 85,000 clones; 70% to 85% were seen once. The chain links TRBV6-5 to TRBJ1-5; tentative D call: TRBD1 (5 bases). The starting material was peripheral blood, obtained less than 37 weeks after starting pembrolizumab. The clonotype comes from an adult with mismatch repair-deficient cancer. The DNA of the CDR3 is TGTGCCAGCAGCCGCGACAGCTACAATCAGCCCCAGCATTTT. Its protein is CASSRDSYNQPQHF.